This T cell receptor beta chain came from a study of tumor-infiltrating lymphocytes in localized non-small cell lung cancer. At the level of the study: Tumor tissue and non-adjacent uninvolved lung came from each patient.

Clones were read by immunoSEQ multiplex PCR, and TCRdb kept only the in-frame ones, dropping some. Here the sample spans 9,500 to 15,000 clones, 70% to 90% being singletons. Sequenced sample: lung tumor tissue. The source is a human donor with non-small cell lung cancer.

Here the CDR3 reads CSVEGTGTDTQYF. In DNA, the CDR3 is TGCAGCGTTGAAGGTACCGGCACAGATACGCAGTATTTT. V is TRBV29-1 and J is TRBJ2-3; D is undetermined. Germline V gene data show CDR1 as SQVTM and CDR2 as ANQGSEA. Trimming stripped 1 base from V and 1 base from J, with 6 bases between. CDR3 length: 13 amino acids.